The 25 T cell receptor beta chains reported below all come from one sample, sequenced in a study of cytomegalovirus exposure and HLA in healthy donors. The method was immunoSEQ multiplex PCR; TCRdb's version includes in-frame clones alone and lacks a portion of them. Counted here are some 260,000 clones, less than 90% occurring once; the ten biggest clones make up around 13%. Sequencing was performed on PBMCs. These receptors were collected from a man aged 18 to 30 in good health and CMV-seropositive.

V gene TRBV18 combines with J gene TRBJ2-7; D remains ambiguous. Trimming shortened V by 3 bases and J by 3 bases, and 6 bases separated the two germline ends. The CDR3 has 12 residues. Per the germline V gene, CDR1 is KGHSH and CDR2 is LQKENI. CDR3 protein: CASSPERYEQYF. The CDR3, as DNA: TGTGCCAGCTCACCGGAGCGCTACGAGCAGTACTTC. Variable domain in full (rest from reference TRBV18 and TRBJ2-7): NAGVMQNPRHLVRRRGQEARLRCSPMKGHSHVYWYRQLPEEGLKFMVYLQKENIIDESGMPKERFSAEFPKEGPSILRIQQVVRGDSAAYFCASSPERYEQYFGPGTRLTVT.

CDR3 DNA sequence: TGTGCCACCAGCAGAGATGTCGGGAGCCGCAGTGAGCAGTTCTTC. This codes for CATSRDVGSRSEQFF. The chain uses TRBV15 and TRBJ2-1; the D gene is possibly TRBD2 (6 bases). Germline loops: CDR1 LNHNV, CDR2 YYDKDF (reference sequence). The CDR3 spans 15 residues. V dropped 0 bases and J dropped 9 bases, with 15 bases sitting between them.

V and J are TRBV27 and TRBJ2-2, with 11 bases that match TRBD2. This CDR3 contains 21 residues. The J segment lost 6 bases and the V segment lost 5 bases, leaving 23 bases of the junction unmatched. Germline assignment: CDR1 MNHEY and CDR2 SMNVEV (reference sequence). The CDR3 region is CASSAHRGPPGLAVNAGELFF. The CDR3 DNA follows: TGTGCCAGCAGTGCCCACCGGGGGCCACCGGGACTAGCGGTTAACGCCGGGGAGCTGTTTTTT.

The gene calls are TRBV15 and TRBJ2-1, with 8 nucleotides matching TRBD1. CDR1 is LNHNV, CDR2 YYDKDF, per germline (reference sequence). CDR3 length equals 15 residues. V gave up 5 bases and J gave up 5 bases; unmatched junction bases: 8. The CDR3 loop reads CATSRRGLANNEQFF. The CDR3 DNA reads as TGTGCCACCAGCCGCAGGGGGCTTGCCAACAATGAGCAGTTCTTC.

The chain combines TRBV5-6 with TRBJ1-1; 8 bases are shared with TRBD1. The CDR3 spans 17 residues. Trimming removed 2 bases from V and 1 base from J; junction bases left unmatched: 10. Germline assignment: CDR1 SGHDT and CDR2 YYEEEE. The chain's CDR3 is CASSFLQGAYGNTEAFF. The CDR3 DNA reads TGTGCCAGCAGCTTTCTTCAGGGGGCGTACGGGAACACTGAAGCTTTCTTT.

Here the CDR3 reads CASSATGNEQFF. In DNA form, the CDR3 reads TGTGCCAGCAGCGCTACGGGGAATGAGCAGTTCTTC. The rearrangement joins TRBV7-3 to TRBJ2-1; perhaps TRBD2 as D (5 bases). CDR1 and CDR2 (germline): SGHTA, FQGTGA. CDR3 length: 12 amino acids. Trimming shortened V by 5 bases and J by 7 bases, and 9 bases separated the two germline ends.

There are many counts of this clone. The gene calls are TRBV28 and TRBJ2-7, with D possibly being TRBD1 (6 bases). In germline, CDR1 is MDHEN, CDR2 SYDVKM. V was trimmed by 8 bases and J by 12 bases, leaving 17 bases between them. There are 11 residues in the CDR3. DNA for the CDR3: TGTGCCAGCGGGGAAAACAGGGTACTGTACTTC. It yields the protein CASGENRVLYF.

The chain combines TRBV5-1 with TRBJ2-1; no reliable D call. The CDR3 is made up of 15 amino acids. Trimming took off 3 bases at V and 7 bases at J, with 17 bases between the two ends. Germline CDR1 SGHRS, CDR2 YFSETQ. CDR3 in amino acids: CASSSSRLKTNEQFF. Here the CDR3 DNA reads TGCGCCAGCAGCTCTTCCCGGCTTAAAACGAATGAGCAGTTCTTC.

Comment on this clone: Other DNA sequences in the same sample also yield this CDR3. J is TRBJ1-5 and V is TRBV4-3; weak D call: TRBD1 (5 bases). The CDR3 has 13 residues. Germline values: CDR1 LGHNA, CDR2 YSLEER. The V end was cut by 0 bases, the J end by 7 bases, with 7 bases between. The CDR3 DNA sequence: TGCGCCAGCAGCCAAGATAGGGGCCAGCCCCAGCATTTT. Protein product: CASSQDRGQPQHF.

For the CDR3, the DNA is TGCGCCAGCAGCTTGGCAGGCTCTGGAAACACCATATATTTT. It encodes CASSLAGSGNTIYF. This chain joins TRBV5-1 and TRBJ1-3, with D unclear. Germline CDR1 is SGHRS and CDR2 is YFSETQ. CDR3 length: 14 residues. Trimming stripped 0 bases from V and 0 bases from J, with 4 bases between.

The CDR3 DNA sequence: TGTGCCAGCAGATCCCCTGACAGGAACTATGGCTACACCTTC. Protein product: CASRSPDRNYGYTF. This rearrangement joins TRBV27 to TRBJ1-2, with a tentative D call TRBD1 (6 bases). CDR3 size: 14 residues. CDR1 and CDR2 from the germline V gene are MNHEY and SMNVEV (reference sequence). Deletions cut 6 bases from V and 2 bases from J, with 13 bases between.

The chain employs TRBV6-1 and TRBJ2-5; a weak D match, TRBD2 (7 bases). Germline CDR1 MNHNS, CDR2 SASEGT. With 8 bases removed from V and 0 bases from J, the gap between germline ends came to 16 bases. This CDR3 has 15 amino acids. The CDR3 is CASPRGGGYQETQYF. The CDR3 DNA sequence: TGTGCCAGCCCAAGAGGGGGGGGGTACCAAGAGACCCAGTACTTC.

CDR3 in amino acids: CASSSGLEETQYF. CDR3 in DNA: TGCGCCAGCAGCTCGGGACTAGAAGAGACCCAGTACTTC. The chain uses TRBV5-1 and TRBJ2-5, with 8 bases lining up with TRBD2. Trimming removed 3 bases from V and 3 bases from J; junction bases left unmatched: 1. This CDR3 has 13 amino acids. CDR1 is SGHRS and CDR2 is YFSETQ in the germline V gene.

The chain combines TRBV4-1 with TRBJ1-1; D unclear. V lost 1 base and J lost 7, with 16 bases in between. The CDR3 spans 15 residues. Germline assignment: CDR1 MGHRA and CDR2 YSYEKL. The CDR3 bases are TGCGCCAGCAGCCAAGTTTACCCTCTACGGGGTGAAGCTTTCTTT. Translation gives CASSQVYPLRGEAFF.

The chain couples TRBV6-1 to TRBJ1-2; D unclear. V lost 6 bases to trimming and J lost 8 bases, with 10 bases between them. The length of the CDR3 is 11 residues. CDR1 and CDR2 from the germline V gene are MNHNS and SASEGT. Written as DNA, the CDR3 is TGTGCCAGCAGCCCCCTCCGAGGCTACACCTTC. This gives the protein CASSPLRGYTF.

The CDR3 is CASYRDLGHEQYF. The CDR3, as DNA: TGTGCCTCATACAGGGACCTTGGCCACGAGCAGTACTTC. This sequence joins TRBV2 and TRBJ2-7; perhaps TRBD1 as D (6 bases). With 11 bases removed from V and 5 bases from J, the gap between germline ends came to 19 bases. The germline CDR1 and CDR2 sequences are SNHLY and FYNNEI. There are 13 residues in the CDR3.

This clone was recorded only once. The chain joins TRBV29-1 to TRBJ1-1; TRBD1 might be the D (5 bases). Germline CDR1 is SQVTM and CDR2 is ANQGSEA. V dropped 4 bases and J dropped 3 bases, with 18 bases sitting between them. This CDR3 spans 15 amino acids. The CDR3 reads CSVGPLGRADTEAFF. The CDR3 DNA reads TGCAGCGTTGGCCCTCTGGGCAGGGCGGACACTGAAGCTTTCTTT.

Here the CDR3 DNA reads TGCGCCAGCAGCTCGGGAGGGGGGTCCTACAATGAGCAGTTCTTC. Its translation is CASSSGGGSYNEQFF. The V and J genes are TRBV5-1 and TRBJ2-1, with 8 bases matching TRBD2. This CDR3 spans 15 amino acids. V gave up 3 bases and J gave up 1 base; unmatched junction bases: 3. The germline V gene encodes CDR1 SGHRS and CDR2 YFSETQ.

The rearrangement joins TRBV19 to TRBJ1-1; D is uncertain. CDR1 and CDR2 (germline): LNHDA, SQIVND (reference sequence). Trimming removed 7 bases from V and 1 base from J, with 10 bases in between. The CDR3 consists of 13 residues. CDR3 protein: CASNFLGNTEAFF. CDR3 nucleotide sequence: TGTGCCAGTAACTTCCTAGGGAACACTGAAGCTTTCTTT.

The chain recombines TRBV5-6 with TRBJ1-2, with a tentative D call TRBD1 (6 bases). This CDR3 spans 14 amino acids. From germline, CDR1 is SGHDT and CDR2 YYEEEE. V lost 2 bases, J lost 8 bases, and 16 bases lay in between. CDR3 bases: TGTGCCAGCAGCTTTTGGTCAGGGGAGAGCGGCTACACCTTC. It is translated as CASSFWSGESGYTF.

V and J are TRBV4-2 and TRBJ2-1; D is uncertain. Germline V lookup: CDR1 LGHNA, CDR2 YNFKEQ. This CDR3 region has 11 residues. The V and J ends lost 1 base and 8 bases respectively, with 3 bases between them. The CDR3 DNA reads as TGTGCCAGCAGCCAAGTAGATGAGCAGTTCTTC. It codes for CASSQVDEQFF.

The V and J genes are TRBV5-1 and TRBJ2-7; 13 nucleotides line up with TRBD2. This CDR3 spans 18 amino acids. Germline V CDR1 and CDR2: SGHRS, YFSETQ. V lost 0 bases and J lost 6; bases outside the gene matches: 12. CDR3 sequence reads: CASSLERTSGRSGSEQYF. In DNA form, the CDR3 reads TGCGCCAGCAGCTTGGAACGGACTAGCGGGAGATCCGGCAGCGAGCAGTACTTC.

For this clone: In the same sample, other DNA sequences code for this CDR3. The rearrangement joins TRBV6-5 to TRBJ2-7; 7 bases match TRBD1. The length of the CDR3 is 13 residues. The germline V gene encodes CDR1 MNHEY and CDR2 SVGAGI. Losses at the gene ends were 8 bases for V and 4 bases for J; bases not matched to a gene: 8. Written as DNA, the CDR3 is TGTGCCAGCTCTCCTGGGACAGTTTACGAGCAGTACTTC. It translates to CASSPGTVYEQYF.

The rearrangement links TRBV30 to TRBJ1-1; D uncertain. CDR1 and CDR2 from the germline V gene are GTSNPN and SVGIG (reference sequence). This CDR3 contains 14 residues. V lost 2 bases, J lost 1 base, and 11 bases lay in between. The CDR3 region is CAWSLGLGNTEAFF. The CDR3, as DNA: TGTGCCTGGAGTCTGGGGTTGGGGAACACTGAAGCTTTCTTT.

The rearrangement links TRBV6-1 to TRBJ2-5, with 15 nucleotides matching TRBD2. V was pared by 2 bases and J by 5 bases, with 6 bases of the junction left unmatched. This CDR3 is 17 amino acids long. CDR1 MNHNS and CDR2 SASEGT come from the germline V gene. The CDR3 sequence is CASSEPGLAGGGETQYF. CDR3 nucleotides: TGTGCCAGCAGTGAACCAGGACTAGCGGGAGGGGGGGAGACCCAGTACTTC.